These T cell receptor beta chains were read from a single sample in a study of cytomegalovirus exposure and HLA in healthy donors. Clones were sequenced by immunoSEQ multiplex PCR, and TCRdb holds only the in-frame ones, with some missing. This table holds about 110,000 clones, roughly 79% found once. Sequenced sample: PBMCs. The receptors stem from a woman aged 45 to 65 in good health and CMV-seropositive. The CDR3 runs from the conserved cysteine through the conserved F or W. The D gene is left open where the match is weak. Clone sizes are given selectively: once, few, many, or a class where the clone is expanded.

v_gene	d_gene	j_gene	abundance	CDR3aa	CDR3nt
TRBV13	TRBD1	TRBJ1-1	-	CASSLEGRGAEAFF	TGTGCCAGCAGCTTAGAGGGCAGGGGGGCTGAAGCTTTCTTT
TRBV6-1	-	TRBJ1-2	-	CASSGGPNPGRGYTF	TGTGCCAGCAGTGGGGGGCCAAACCCCGGACGTGGCTACACCTTC
TRBV15	TRBD2	TRBJ2-7	-	CATSSGRDYEQYF	TGTGCCACCAGCAGTGGGAGGGACTACGAGCAGTACTTC
TRBV11-1	-	TRBJ1-4	-	CASSFTVTVGKLFF	TGTGCCAGCAGCTTCACCGTCACAGTAGGAAAACTGTTTTTT
TRBV5-6	-	TRBJ2-3	-	CASSFLRSSTDTQYF	TGTGCCAGCAGCTTCCTCAGGTCTAGCACAGATACGCAGTATTTT
TRBV5-7	TRBD2	TRBJ2-7	-	CASPLSTSGRAISHEQYF	TGTGCCAGCCCCCTTTCGACTAGCGGGAGGGCAATCTCCCACGAGCAGTACTTC
TRBV18	-	TRBJ2-2	-	CASSPSRTEVTGELFF	TGTGCCAGCTCACCCTCCAGGACAGAGGTCACCGGGGAGCTGTTTTTT
TRBV9	TRBD1	TRBJ2-1	-	CASSFLGTAGYNEQFF	TGTGCCAGCAGCTTCCTTGGGACAGCCGGTTACAATGAGCAGTTCTTC
TRBV7-8	-	TRBJ1-1	-	CASSLDRVGTEAFF	TGTGCCAGCAGCTTAGACAGGGTCGGCACTGAAGCTTTCTTT
TRBV29-1	-	TRBJ1-1	-	CSAKGGVAHNTEAFF	TGCAGCGCCAAGGGGGGGGTCGCACACAACACTGAAGCTTTCTTT
TRBV29-1	-	TRBJ1-4	-	CSVSTDNEKLFF	TGCAGCGTCTCGACAGATAATGAAAAACTGTTTTTT
TRBV9	-	TRBJ1-1	few	CASSVSDTEAFF	TGTGCCAGCAGCGTATCTGACACTGAAGCTTTCTTT
TRBV14	TRBD1	TRBJ2-7	-	CASSQAGTGTYEQYF	TGTGCCAGCAGCCAAGCCGGGACAGGTACCTACGAGCAGTACTTC
TRBV7-2	TRBD1	TRBJ2-7	-	CASSFNRGPGEQYF	TGTGCCAGCAGCTTTAACAGGGGGCCAGGCGAGCAGTACTTC
TRBV7-2	TRBD2	TRBJ2-1	-	CASSLDGLADYEQFF	TGTGCCAGCAGCTTAGATGGACTAGCGGACTATGAGCAGTTCTTC
TRBV19	TRBD1	TRBJ1-3	-	CASSIYRGEPGNTIYF	TGTGCCAGTAGTATTTACAGGGGAGAACCTGGAAACACCATATATTTT
TRBV5-6	-	TRBJ2-7	-	CASSLGPSGDEQYF	TGTGCCAGCAGCTTGGGACCCTCGGGGGACGAGCAGTACTTC
TRBV5-5	-	TRBJ1-5	-	CASSLGGGQPQHF	TGTGCCAGCAGCTTGGGGGGGGGTCAGCCCCAGCATTTT
TRBV19	-	TRBJ1-1	-	CASSILGATEAFF	TGTGCCAGTAGTATCCTGGGGGCCACTGAAGCTTTCTTT
TRBV7-3	-	TRBJ1-1	-	CASKADRFNTEAFF	TGTGCCAGCAAAGCCGACAGGTTCAACACTGAAGCTTTCTTT
TRBV13	-	TRBJ2-7	-	CASSGGQGGGEQYF	TGTGCCAGCAGCGGGGGGCAGGGCGGGGGCGAGCAGTACTTC
TRBV28	-	TRBJ1-5	-	CASMAGGLSNQPQHF	TGTGCCAGCATGGCCGGAGGGTTAAGCAATCAGCCCCAGCATTTT
TRBV11-2	-	TRBJ1-2	few	CASSLAGYGYTF	TGTGCCAGCAGCTTAGCGGGGTATGGCTACACCTTC
TRBV5-4	TRBD1	TRBJ1-1	-	CASSTGGWGTEAFF	TGTGCCAGCAGCACAGGGGGCTGGGGCACTGAAGCTTTCTTT
TRBV7-9	TRBD1	TRBJ1-2	few	CSSSLGQDGYTF	TGTTCCAGCAGCTTAGGACAGGATGGCTACACCTTC
TRBV18	-	TRBJ2-1	once	CASSPQGNSGNEQFF	TGTGCCAGCTCACCGCAGGGGAATTCCGGCAATGAGCAGTTCTTC
TRBV6-5	-	TRBJ2-2	-	CASTSPLSTGELFF	TGTGCCAGCACCTCCCCCCTTTCTACCGGGGAGCTGTTTTTT
TRBV27	-	TRBJ2-1	-	CASSPGAVNEQFF	TGTGCCAGCAGCCCGGGAGCGGTCAATGAGCAGTTCTTC
TRBV5-6	-	TRBJ1-5	few	CASSLIGIQPQHF	TGTGCCAGCAGCTTGATCGGGATCCAGCCCCAGCATTTT
TRBV5-4	TRBD2	TRBJ2-1	-	CASSIKAGEKNNEQFF	TGTGCCAGCAGCATAAAAGCGGGAGAAAAGAACAATGAGCAGTTCTTC
TRBV2	TRBD1	TRBJ1-2	-	CASSGQGHYGYTF	TGTGCCAGCAGTGGACAGGGACACTATGGCTACACCTTC
TRBV6-5	TRBD1	TRBJ2-7	few	CASSYPPGTGGNGQYF	TGTGCCAGCAGTTACCCCCCGGGGACAGGGGGCAACGGGCAGTACTTC
TRBV7-6	TRBD1	TRBJ2-5	-	CASSPGRPGGETQYF	TGTGCCAGCAGCCCCGGCAGGCCAGGGGGTGAGACCCAGTACTTC
TRBV29-1	-	TRBJ2-2	-	CSAGGVGGTGELFF	TGCAGCGCGGGGGGCGTTGGAGGAACCGGGGAGCTGTTTTTT
TRBV7-3	TRBD1	TRBJ2-7	-	CASSLTGASSYEQYF	TGTGCCAGCAGTTTGACAGGGGCGAGCTCCTACGAGCAGTACTTC
TRBV11-3	TRBD2	TRBJ2-3	once	CASSRTSGDLSSTDTQYF	TGTGCCAGCAGCAGAACTAGCGGGGACCTTTCTAGCACAGATACGCAGTATTTT
TRBV2	TRBD2	TRBJ2-5	-	CASSKRLAGRQETQYF	TGTGCCAGCAGCAAGAGACTAGCGGGTAGACAAGAGACCCAGTACTTC
TRBV27	TRBD2	TRBJ2-1	-	CASSFASGIPYNEQFF	TGTGCCAGCAGTTTCGCTAGCGGGATCCCCTACAATGAGCAGTTCTTC
TRBV15	-	TRBJ1-2	once	CATSRERVGYTF	TGTGCCACCAGCAGAGAGAGGGTTGGCTACACCTTC
TRBV9	TRBD2	TRBJ2-7	-	CASSGGLAGTYEQYF	TGTGCCAGCAGCGGTGGACTAGCGGGTACCTACGAGCAGTACTTC
TRBV4-1	TRBD2	TRBJ2-1	-	CASSVRAGVDEQFF	TGCGCCAGCAGCGTCAGGGCGGGGGTCGATGAGCAGTTCTTC
TRBV5-1	TRBD1	TRBJ1-1	few	CASSFLDRGRRGTEAFF	TGCGCCAGCAGCTTCCTGGACAGGGGGCGCCGAGGCACTGAAGCTTTCTTT
TRBV5-1	TRBD1	TRBJ2-4	-	CASRGQDSSQYF	TGCGCCAGCAGGGGACAGGACTCCAGTCAGTACTTC
TRBV7-9	-	TRBJ2-1	-	CASSFGGTYNEQFF	TGTGCCAGCAGCTTCGGGGGAACCTACAATGAGCAGTTCTTC
TRBV5-4	TRBD2	TRBJ2-5	-	CASSLAGIPETQYF	TGTGCCAGCAGCCTAGCGGGAATCCCAGAGACCCAGTACTTC
TRBV11-3	TRBD1	TRBJ2-2	-	CASSPTGGPNTGELFF	TGTGCCAGCAGCCCAACAGGGGGACCGAACACCGGGGAGCTGTTTTTT